The subject of this entry is one TCR beta chain. The antigen is unknown. Relative to the germline gene, one junction end is altered; a read error may explain this. The CDR3 runs 14 residues. Germline lookup yields CDR1 MDHEN and CDR2 SYDVKM. This entry belongs to a study of shared clonotypes between healthy human individuals. Study-level information: A few men and two women, aged 18 to 49, were donors.

Study conclusions and caveats: Donor clonotype sharing was expected to depend on sequencing depth.

Healthy adults negative for HIV, lacking recent acute infections or vaccinations, served as donors. Sequencing of unsorted PBMC DNA was carried out using ten immunoSEQ deep assay plates. Profiling relied on immunoSEQ multiplex PCR, and the TCRdb table lists in-frame clones only, not all of them. Of some 96,000 clones in the sample, around half are singletons; the top ten hold less than 15%. V usage is TRBV28 and J usage is TRBJ2-5; 7 positions match TRBD2. Sequenced material: PBMCs. The receptor's source is a woman aged 40 to 50 in good health. Some clones in this sample may be carry-over from other donors' samples. CDR3 bases: TGTGCCAGCAGTCCCGCGGGAGTACCAGAGACCCTGTACTTC. It yields the protein CASSPAGVPETLYF.